Included here is one T cell receptor beta chain sequence, with context. Its specificity is not known. These data originate in a study of T cells in Graves' hyperthyroidism and ophthalmopathy. Study overall: Peripheral blood collection took place at initial diagnosis, before any treatment.

The V gene lost 6 bases and the J gene lost 3 bases, with 17 bases spanning the gap. Germline CDR1 MNHEY, CDR2 SMNVEV (reference sequence). CDR3 length: 15 residues. The study's findings and limits: Blood also carried most thyroid clonotypes expanded above 0.001.

Cells are PBMCs isolated from 10 ml of fresh blood. Researchers took RNA transcripts and amplified the TCR beta CDR3 regions from them. A first-round RT-PCR of the TCR CDR3 used the HTBI primer set. MiXCR, run by TCRdb on the multiplex PCR reads, gives a single entry per CDR3 protein. The table lists some 570,000 distinct CDR3 sequences, more than 13% of them singletons, with 6.5% to 9% in the top ten. This clonotype was sampled from a woman between 18 and 29 years old with Graves' ophthalmopathy. Source material: blood. The chain carries TRBV27 and TRBJ1-2; D ambiguous. CDR3 sequence reads: CASSLKLGRYYGYTF. The CDR3 DNA follows: TGTGCCAGCAGCTTAAAATTAGGCCGTTACTATGGCTACACCTTC.